These T cell receptor beta chains were read from a single sample in a study of shared clonotypes between healthy human individuals. Generated by immunoSEQ multiplex PCR, the TCRdb table keeps only in-frame clones and is missing some. The table lists around 2.3 million clones, approximately 94% of them singletons. Sequencing input: naive CD4+ T cells sorted from blood. Receptor source: a man aged 18 to 29 in good health. The CDR3 runs from the conserved cysteine through the conserved F or W. Fields, in order: clone size, J gene, D gene, V gene, CDR3 DNA, CDR3 protein. The D gene is left open where the match is weak. Expanded clones are given a class, and other clones once, few, many or no size at all.

. | TRBJ2-1 | TRBD1 | TRBV5-4 | TGTGCCAGCAGCCATCAGGGGGCCCCCTACAATGAGCAGTTCTTC | CASSHQGAPYNEQFF
once | TRBJ1-1 | . | TRBV6-5 | TGTGCCAGCAGTTACGTGATTGATACTGAAGCTTTCTTT | CASSYVIDTEAFF
. | TRBJ1-2 | . | TRBV6-4 | TGTGCCAGCAGCAAACAGGGTGGTGGCGATCCCGGCCTCTATGGCTACACCTTC | CASSKQGGGDPGLYGYTF
. | TRBJ1-5 | . | TRBV5-6 | TGTGCCAGCAGCTATTCCGGACAAAGCAATCAGCCCCAGCATTTT | CASSYSGQSNQPQHF
. | TRBJ1-1 | TRBD1 | TRBV29-1 | TGCAGCGTGGCAGGGGGCCGGACTGAAGCTTTCTTT | CSVAGGRTEAFF
. | TRBJ1-2 | TRBD1 | TRBV6-5 | TGTGCCAGCAGTTACGACGGACAGGGGAACTATGGCTACACCTTC | CASSYDGQGNYGYTF
. | TRBJ1-6 | . | TRBV5-6 | TGTGCCAGCAGCTTAGTCAGTACCGACAATTCACCCCTCCACTTT | CASSLVSTDNSPLHF
. | TRBJ1-1 | . | TRBV5-1 | TGCGCCAGCAGCTTAGGGGGTCCCATGAACACTGAAGCTTTCTTT | CASSLGGPMNTEAFF
. | TRBJ1-1 | . | TRBV10-3 | TGTGCCGTAAGGCCCCCCACAGGGAGGGACACTGAAGCTTTCTTT | CAVRPPTGRDTEAFF
once | TRBJ2-7 | . | TRBV4-3 | TGCGCCAGCAGCCTTAACGAGCAGTACTTC | CASSLNEQYF
. | TRBJ2-7 | TRBD1 | TRBV19 | TGTGCCAGTAGTGACAGGGCGGGCGAGCAGTACTTC | CASSDRAGEQYF
. | TRBJ1-1 | . | TRBV29-1 | TGCAGCGTTGAACCTAGGTTGAACACTGAAGCTTTCTTT | CSVEPRLNTEAFF
. | TRBJ2-2 | . | TRBV14 | TGTGCCAGCAGCCCCACCACGGCATACACCGGGGAGCTGTTTTTT | CASSPTTAYTGELFF
. | TRBJ2-1 | TRBD1 | TRBV2 | TGTGCCAGCAGCGTAGGGACAGGGTCCTACAATGAGCAGTTCTTC | CASSVGTGSYNEQFF
. | TRBJ1-4 | TRBD1 | TRBV27 | TGTGCCAGCAGTTACAGGGGACTCTCTAATGAAAAACTGTTTTTT | CASSYRGLSNEKLFF
. | TRBJ2-5 | . | TRBV29-1 | TGCAGCGCACTCCCGGACAGCGGAGAGACCCAGTACTTC | CSALPDSGETQYF
. | TRBJ2-1 | TRBD2 | TRBV5-5 | TGTGCCAGCAGCTTCGCGGGGGGGCTTTCCTACAATGAGCAGTTCTTC | CASSFAGGLSYNEQFF
. | TRBJ1-4 | . | TRBV5-1 | TGCGCCAGCAGCTCCCAGGGGACTAATGAAAAACTGTTTTTT | CASSSQGTNEKLFF
. | TRBJ2-7 | . | TRBV6-5 | TGTGCCAGCAGCCGGGGGGCCGAGCAGTACTTC | CASSRGAEQYF
. | TRBJ1-1 | . | TRBV20-1 | TGCAGTGCTGACGGAGGGGCGCGAGCTTTCTTT | CSADGGARAFF
once | TRBJ1-4 | . | TRBV6-1 | TGTGCCAGCAGTGACGCATGGGGGGCTAATGAAAAACTGTTTTTT | CASSDAWGANEKLFF
. | TRBJ1-4 | . | TRBV5-1 | TGCGCCAGCAGCTTTACACGGGCGGATGAAAAACTGTTTTTT | CASSFTRADEKLFF
. | TRBJ2-1 | . | TRBV30 | TGTGCCTGGAGTGTAACAGGCAATGAGCAGTTCTTC | CAWSVTGNEQFF
. | TRBJ1-4 | . | TRBV10-2 | TGCGCCAGCAGTCTAGGGAAGGCAACTAATGAAAAACTGTTTTTT | CASSLGKATNEKLFF